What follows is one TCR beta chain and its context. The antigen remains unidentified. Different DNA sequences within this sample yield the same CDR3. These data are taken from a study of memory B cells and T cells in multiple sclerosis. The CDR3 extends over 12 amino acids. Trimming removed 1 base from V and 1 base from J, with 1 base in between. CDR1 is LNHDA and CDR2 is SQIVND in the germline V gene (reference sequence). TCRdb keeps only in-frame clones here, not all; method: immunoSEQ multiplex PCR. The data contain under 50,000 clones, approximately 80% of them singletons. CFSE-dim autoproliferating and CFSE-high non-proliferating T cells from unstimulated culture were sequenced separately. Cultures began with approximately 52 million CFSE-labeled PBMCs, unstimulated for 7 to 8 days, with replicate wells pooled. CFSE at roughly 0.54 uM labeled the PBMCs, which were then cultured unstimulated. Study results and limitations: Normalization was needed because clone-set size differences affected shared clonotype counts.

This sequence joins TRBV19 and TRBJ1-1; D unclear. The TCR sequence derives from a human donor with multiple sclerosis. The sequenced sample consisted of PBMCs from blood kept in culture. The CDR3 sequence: CASSIGNTEAFF. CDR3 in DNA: TGTGCCAGTAGTATAGGGAACACTGAAGCTTTCTTT.